This record covers a single T cell receptor (beta chain). No antigen is known for it. Base qualities are not at hand, and no much larger clone is one base apart. The same CDR3 arises from other DNA sequences in this sample as well. The data derive from a study of a mutant IDH1 vaccine in newly diagnosed glioma (dated by TCRdb to the early 2020s). Background on the whole study: Vaccination began 4-6 weeks after radiotherapy alone, or alongside temozolomide cycles in the chemotherapy-containing groups. The roughly 34 treated patients were approximately 62% male and 37.5% female, with a mean age of around 40 years. Peripheral blood was collected at six visits: V03 (baseline), V05, V07, V10, V12 and V13. Longitudinal TCRB deep sequencing was performed for roughly 25 treated patients wherever samples were available for exploratory analyses. Before enrollment, patients had received standard therapy of radiotherapy alone, temozolomide alone, or radiochemotherapy with temozolomide; most received the combination. The week-35 safety follow-up was designated visit V12, and the week-47 end of study was designated visit V13.

The sample's time point, from its label and the paper: week 35, safety follow-up. Each vaccine dose, consisting of 300 ug of a 20-mer mutant IDH1 peptide in Montanide, was administered subcutaneously with topical imiquimod. Eight vaccinations were administered to patients in weeks 1, 3, 5, 7, 11, 15, 19 and 23, corresponding to visits V03 through V10. Donors had newly diagnosed WHO grade 3 or 4 IDH1-mutant astrocytomas with loss of nuclear ATRX. The samples were drawn from NOA16, a multicentre, single-arm, open-label phase I trial in Germany that tested a mutant IDH1 peptide vaccine in humans for the first time. Genomic DNA for TCRB sequencing was extracted from EDTA blood using the DNeasy Blood and Tissue Kit. What the work shows at the level of the full study, not this receptor alone: PBMC samples for TCRB deep sequencing were selected based on availability. Across multiple MHC alleles, vaccine-induced immune responses were seen in around 93% of patients. Pseudoprogression appeared unrelated to alterations in the top peripheral T cell clonotypes detected by TCRB sequencing. According to the authors, sample limitations meant that analyses of patient blood samples could not be reproduced.

Receptor libraries were prepared by the immunoSEQ multiplex PCR assay. The hsTCRB Kit was used according to the manufacturer's protocol to amplify rearranged TCR beta chain sequences. TCRB libraries were sequenced on an Illumina MiSeq. Regarding the original processing steps: Demultiplexing, trimming and gene mapping were performed with the kit vendor's proprietary platform. Here the immuneACCESS table is served through TCRdb, limited to in-frame sequences with V and J called. Missing clones are a known gap in these copies; in checked studies unresolved V genes cover under half, and the rest lacks a known reason. That table supplies the V and J calls and clone size; D and trimming were determined from the DNA. The sample includes roughly 64,000 clones, with 74% observed a single time. Approximately 4.8% of the sample goes to the ten largest clones. Reading the germline V gene gives CDR1 SGDLS and CDR2 YYNGEE. V drops 0 bases and J drops 5 bases, leaving 8 bases in between. Counted from cysteine to phenylalanine, this CDR3 has 13 amino acids. Solely the CDR3 DNA is kept, with 39 bases framed from the first base.

Source: PBMCs, taken from a glioma patient whose treatment included an IDH1 peptide vaccine. The TCR comes from a man aged 45-65 years with glioma. The sequence links TRBV9 to TRBJ1-1; the D gene is unclear. The CDR3 amino acid sequence is: CASSVGSGTEAFF. The DNA is as follows: TGTGCCAGCAGCGTAGGTAGTGGGACTGAAGCTTTCTTT.